This TCR beta chain was sequenced during a study of cytomegalovirus exposure and HLA in healthy donors. This cohort consisted of healthy bone marrow donors. Of note for this clone: The antigen is not known.

The V end was cut by 2 bases, the J end by 7 bases, with 6 bases between. Germline V gives CDR1 DFQATT, CDR2 SNEGSKA (reference sequence). CDR3 length: 11 amino acids. Study results and limitations: In a later analysis, a missense DCLRE1C variant was linked to TCR beta V- and J-gene trimming.

The study ran its PCR with 60 Vbeta and 13 Jbeta primers. Libraries were prepared by immunoSEQ multiplex PCR; TCRdb keeps only in-frame clonotypes and omits some of them. Among approximately 85,000 clones listed, around three quarters were seen once. The chain has TRBV20-1 and TRBJ2-1, with unresolved D. Sequencing was done on a sample of PBMCs. The source is a man aged 30-40 years in good health and CMV-seronegative. The CDR3 reads CSARPQNEQFF. Written as DNA, the CDR3 is TGCAGTGCTAGACCCCAAAATGAGCAGTTCTTC.